The source of this T cell receptor beta chain is a study of cytomegalovirus exposure and HLA in healthy donors. Whole-study results and caveats: The number of N-insertions in an Asian-associated ancestry cluster was reportedly below the roughly 670-donor mean in a later analysis. Sequencing likely generated an artifact that appeared as a cluster of highly shared sequence variants. Confirmation in vitro established that a few CMV-associated chains were specific for CMV antigens.

Comment on this clone: Its target is not known.

PCR used 60 Vbeta primers and 13 Jbeta primers. The repertoire was sequenced with immunoSEQ multiplex PCR; TCRdb's copy has only in-frame clones and lacks some. The table lists about 160,000 clones, 75% to 90% of them singletons. Source material: PBMCs. This receptor was obtained from a male donor in good health and CMV-seropositive.

DNA of the CDR3: TGTGCCAGCAGCTCCTTTGGGGGGGAGAAAGATACGCAGTATTTT. This sequence encodes CASSSFGGEKDTQYF. The V gene is TRBV11-3, the J gene TRBJ2-3; TRBD2 agrees at 7 bases. The CDR3 sequence is 15 residues long. V dropped 4 bases and J dropped 5; count of bases not matched to a gene: 9. Germline CDR1 reads SGHNT; CDR2 reads YENEEA. The full variable domain, its missing parts supplied by reference TRBV11-3 and TRBJ2-3, is EAGVVQSPRYKIIEKKQPVAFWCNPISGHNTLYWYLQNLGQGPELLIRYENEEAVDDSQLPKDRFSAERLKGVDSTLKIQPAELGDSAVYLCASSSFGGEKDTQYFGPGTRLTVL.